Listed here are 7 T cell receptor beta chains from one sample, sequenced in a study of blood T cell repertoires in COVID-19. Data came from immunoSEQ multiplex PCR; TCRdb stores just in-frame clones and leaves some out. This sample has 250,000 or so clones, with approximately 85% found just once. The sequencing sample was made of peripheral blood. The source of these receptors is a woman between 65 and 79 years old with acute or convalescent COVID-19.

The chain uses TRBV19 and TRBJ2-2, with 10 positions matching TRBD1. Germline trimming cut 8 bases from V and 4 bases from J; bases unmatched to any gene: 7. Germline lookup yields CDR1 LNHDA and CDR2 SQIVND (reference sequence). The CDR3 contains 15 residues. The CDR3 loop reads CASSDRGPSTGELFF. CDR3 DNA: TGTGCCAGTTCCGACAGGGGGCCTAGCACCGGGGAGCTGTTTTTT. The whole variable domain, remainder taken from reference TRBV19 and TRBJ2-2, is DGGITQSPKYLFRKEGQNVTLSCEQNLNHDAMYWYRQDPGQGLRLIYYSQIVNDFQKGDIAEGYSVSREKKESFPLTVTSAQKNPTAFYLCASSDRGPSTGELFFGEGSRLTVL.

The chain uses TRBV11-2 and TRBJ1-2; TRBD1 agrees at 8 bases. Germline V gene sequence: CDR1 SGHAT, CDR2 FQNNGV. CDR3 length equals 14 residues. V lost 6 bases, J lost 0 bases, and 3 bases stayed unmatched. DNA for the CDR3: TGTGCCAGCAGTCGGACAGGGACTAACTATGGCTACACCTTC. Its translation: CASSRTGTNYGYTF.

This rearrangement joins TRBV7-2 to TRBJ2-1; 9 nucleotides align to TRBD1. Germline CDR1 SGHTA, CDR2 FQGNSA. Trimming at V came to 3 bases and at J to 5 bases, leaving 5 bases not matched to a gene. This CDR3 region has 15 residues. CDR3 in amino acids: CASSFDRGGNNEQFF. CDR3 nucleotides: TGTGCCAGCAGCTTTGACAGGGGGGGAAACAATGAGCAGTTCTTC.

The chain employs TRBV4-1 and TRBJ2-1; D might be TRBD1 (5 bases). Germline-derived CDR1 and CDR2 are MGHRA and YSYEKL. The CDR3 extends over 14 amino acids. Trimming stripped 0 bases from V and 9 bases from J, with 12 bases between. CDR3 amino acids: CASSQDLGVAEQFF. CDR3 sequence (DNA): TGCGCCAGCAGCCAAGATCTAGGGGTGGCTGAGCAGTTCTTC.

This clone showed up just once. The chain recombines TRBV7-9 with TRBJ1-6, with D perhaps matching TRBD1 (5 bases). The ends were cut back, 5 bases at V and 7 bases at J, with 15 bases in the middle. Germline assignment: CDR1 SEHNR and CDR2 FQNEAQ (reference sequence). CDR3 length: 15 residues. The CDR3 here is CASSPGGGSNSPLHF. CDR3 DNA: TGTGCCAGCAGCCCCGGGGGAGGGTCCAATTCACCCCTCCACTTT.

As DNA, the CDR3 is TGTGCCAGCACGCCTCGGACAGGGAGGAGAACTGAAGCTTTCTTT. It encodes CASTPRTGRRTEAFF. The V call is TRBV27, the J call TRBJ1-1, with 8 bases matching TRBD1. Unmatched junction bases numbered 12, after V lost 7 bases and J lost 5 bases. The CDR3 has 15 residues. Germline assignment: CDR1 MNHEY and CDR2 SMNVEV (reference sequence).

J is TRBJ1-2 and V is TRBV4-3; maybe TRBD1 (6 bases). The CDR3 is 15 residues long. Per germline, CDR1 LGHNA and CDR2 YSLEER. V was shortened by 0 bases and J by 6 bases, with 14 bases between the two germline ends. Here the CDR3 reads CASSQDFSGTNGYTF. CDR3 bases: TGCGCCAGCAGCCAAGACTTTTCAGGGACAAATGGCTACACCTTC.